This T cell receptor (beta chain) was retrieved from a study of control samples from healthy donors and cancer patients. The data were produced by immunoSEQ multiplex PCR, yet TCRdb's version contains in-frame clones alone and is incomplete. The table lists 100,000 to 150,000 clones, roughly 92% of them singletons. CDR3 length: 13 residues. V lost 8 bases and J 8 bases, leaving 13 bases between the germline ends. The V gene is TRBV12-3 or TRBV12-4, the J gene TRBJ1-6; no reliable D call. The sample consisted of blood. The source is a man younger than 30 in good health. This chain's CDR3 is CASWAQVDSPLHF. CDR3 bases: TGTGCCAGCTGGGCGCAAGTCGATTCACCCCTCCACTTT.